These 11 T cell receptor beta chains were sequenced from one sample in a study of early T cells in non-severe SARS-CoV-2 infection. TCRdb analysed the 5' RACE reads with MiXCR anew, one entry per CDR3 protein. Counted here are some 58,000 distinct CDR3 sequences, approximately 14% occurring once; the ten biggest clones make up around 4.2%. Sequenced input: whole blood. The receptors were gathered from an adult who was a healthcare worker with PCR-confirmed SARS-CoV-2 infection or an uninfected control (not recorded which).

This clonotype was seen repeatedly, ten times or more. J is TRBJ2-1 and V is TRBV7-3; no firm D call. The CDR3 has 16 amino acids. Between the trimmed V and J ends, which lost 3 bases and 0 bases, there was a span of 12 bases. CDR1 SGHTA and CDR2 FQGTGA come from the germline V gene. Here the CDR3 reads CASSFPTGSSYNEQFF. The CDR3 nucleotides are TGTGCCAGCAGCTTCCCCACCGGCAGCTCCTACAATGAGCAGTTCTTC.

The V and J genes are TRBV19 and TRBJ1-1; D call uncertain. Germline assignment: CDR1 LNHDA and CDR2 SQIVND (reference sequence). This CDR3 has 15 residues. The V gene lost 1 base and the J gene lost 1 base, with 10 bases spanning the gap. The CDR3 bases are TGTGCCAGTAGTATAGGGGCCCGAGGGAACACTGAAGCTTTCTTT. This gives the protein CASSIGARGNTEAFF.

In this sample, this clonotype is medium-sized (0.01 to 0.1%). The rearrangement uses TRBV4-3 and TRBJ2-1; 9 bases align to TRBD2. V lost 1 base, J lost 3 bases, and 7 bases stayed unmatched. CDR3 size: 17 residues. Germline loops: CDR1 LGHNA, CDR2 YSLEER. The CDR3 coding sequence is TGCGCCAGCAGCCAAGGGAGCGCGGGGGGGGACTACAATGAGCAGTTCTTC. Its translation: CASSQGSAGGDYNEQFF.

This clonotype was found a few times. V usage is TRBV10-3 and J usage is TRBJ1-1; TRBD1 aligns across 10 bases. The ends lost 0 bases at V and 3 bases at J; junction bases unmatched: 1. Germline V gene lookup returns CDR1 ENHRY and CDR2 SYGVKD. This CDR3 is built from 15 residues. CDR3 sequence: CAISESGQGDTEAFF. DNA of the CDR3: TGTGCCATCAGTGAGTCTGGACAGGGGGACACTGAAGCTTTCTTT.

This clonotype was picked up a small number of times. Here the CDR3 DNA reads TGTGCCAGCACCCCTGGGGGGGTTTGGAACACTGAAGCTTTCTTT. Its translation is CASTPGGVWNTEAFF. This sequence joins TRBV25-1 and TRBJ1-1; tentative D call: TRBD1 (5 bases). V lost 7 bases, J lost 1 base, and 16 bases lay in between. Germline V gene data show CDR1 as MGHDK and CDR2 as SYGVNS. This CDR3 comprises 15 residues.

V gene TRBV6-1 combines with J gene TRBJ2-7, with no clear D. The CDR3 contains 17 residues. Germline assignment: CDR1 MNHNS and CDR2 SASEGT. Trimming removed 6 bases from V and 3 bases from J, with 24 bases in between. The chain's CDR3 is CASSQKIHRATLYEQYF. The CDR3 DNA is TGTGCCAGCAGCCAGAAAATCCACCGGGCCACTCTCTACGAGCAGTACTTC.

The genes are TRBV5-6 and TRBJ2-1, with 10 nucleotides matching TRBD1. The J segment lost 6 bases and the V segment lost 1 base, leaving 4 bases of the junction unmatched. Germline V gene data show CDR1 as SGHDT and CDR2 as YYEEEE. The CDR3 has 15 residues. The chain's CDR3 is CASSLLDRGVNEQFF. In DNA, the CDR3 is TGTGCCAGCAGCTTGCTGGACAGGGGGGTCAATGAGCAGTTCTTC.

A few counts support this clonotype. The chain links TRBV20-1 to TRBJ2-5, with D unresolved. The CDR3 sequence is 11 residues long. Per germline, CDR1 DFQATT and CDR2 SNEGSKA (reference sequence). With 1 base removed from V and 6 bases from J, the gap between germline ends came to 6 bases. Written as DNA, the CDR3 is TGCAGTGCTAGAGTTAGCAAGACCCAGTACTTC. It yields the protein CSARVSKTQYF.

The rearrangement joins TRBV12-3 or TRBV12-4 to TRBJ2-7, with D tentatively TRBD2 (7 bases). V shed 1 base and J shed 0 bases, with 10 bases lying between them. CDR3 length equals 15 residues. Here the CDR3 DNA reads TGTGCCAGCAGTTTAGGGCGGGGGCTCTCCTACGAGCAGTACTTC. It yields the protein CASSLGRGLSYEQYF.

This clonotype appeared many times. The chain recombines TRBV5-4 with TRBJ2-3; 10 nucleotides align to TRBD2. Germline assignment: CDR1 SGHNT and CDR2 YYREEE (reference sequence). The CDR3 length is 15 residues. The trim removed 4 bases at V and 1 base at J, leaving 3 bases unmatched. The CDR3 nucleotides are TGTGCCAGCAGCCTTCTAGCGGGGGGCACAGATACGCAGTATTTT. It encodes CASSLLAGGTDTQYF.

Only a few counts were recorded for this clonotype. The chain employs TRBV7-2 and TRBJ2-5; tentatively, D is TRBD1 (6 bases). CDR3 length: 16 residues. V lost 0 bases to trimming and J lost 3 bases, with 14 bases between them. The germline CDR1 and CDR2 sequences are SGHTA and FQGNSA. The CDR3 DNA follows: TGTGCCAGCAGCTTAGCCCGCCTCGCAGGGGAAGAGACCCAGTACTTC. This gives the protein CASSLARLAGEETQYF.